This TCR beta chain appears in the sequencing data of a study of blood T cell repertoires in COVID-19 (dated by TCRdb to 2020 to 2021). About the study as a whole: The collaborator samples originated in the United States, Italy and Spain and spanned the acute and convalescent phases of COVID-19. The repertoires were released in a freely available public database intended as a resource for research on the immune response to SARS-CoV-2. HLA class I and class II types, where available, came from metadata supplied by the sample provider rather than from assay-based typing. Deeply sampled blood TCRbeta repertoires from subjects exposed to, actively infected with, or recovered from COVID-19 were included in the dataset. Samples were obtained from the ongoing ImmuneRACE study (first 160 participants) and from over 1,000 subjects provided by 6 global collaborators. The material from the prospective study consisted of cDNA or gDNA derived from T cells, B-cell-depleted T cells, or PBMCs. The sample metadata nearly always contained a de-identified subject ID, COVID-19 status, age in years and sex.

Collaborating institutions collected whole blood in K2EDTA tubes following their own protocols. For TCRbeta analysis, collaborator samples were shipped as frozen whole blood, as isolated PBMCs, or as DNA extracted from either sample type. General study outcomes and caveats: How much clinical and demographic metadata was included differed by source and by participant, and the metadata was provided uncurated.

TCRbeta CDR3 regions were amplified from genomic DNA by means of the immunoSEQ Assay, a bias-controlled multiplex PCR. The original methods were these. The number of nucleated cells in each sample was estimated by amplification of reference gene primers within the assay. To quantify the absolute abundance of each unique TCRbeta CDR3 rearrangement, sequence reads were collapsed and filtered. Productive Simpson clonality was computed per sample as the square root of Simpson's diversity index over productive rearrangements. Drawn from immuneACCESS, this table holds only the in-frame rearrangements with V and J called that TCRdb kept. Clones are partly lost; checked studies trace under half to an unresolved V gene and leave the rest unexplained. V, J and clone size reflect that table, while D and trimming were determined from the DNA. Here the sample has about 280,000 clones; 65% to 90% occur a single time. About an eighth of the sample rests with the top ten.

Details on this clone: It lacks a known antigen. Within one base of it there is no much larger clone, and no base qualities were kept.

From the cysteine through the phenylalanine, the CDR3 covers 13 amino acids. The read is trimmed to its CDR3 DNA, 39 bases read in frame from base 1. CDR1 and CDR2, looked up from the germline V gene, are SGHRS and YFSETQ. Trimming costs V 0 bases and J 10 bases, and their ends lie 10 bases apart. The receptor chain draws on TRBV5-1 and TRBJ1-4; the D gene assignment is ambiguous. This clonotype was obtained from a human donor in a cohort sampled during active COVID-19. The material sequenced was peripheral blood. The DNA reads TGCGCCAGCAGCTTGGCCGGGGTTTCAAAACTGTTTTTT. Its protein reads: CASSLAGVSKLFF.